The T cell receptor (beta chain) under discussion was sequenced for a study of blood T cell repertoires in COVID-19. Participants had their cohort set by participant-reported clinical history. In Cohort 3, a recovered donor had either two negative PCRs, clearance, or symptom resolution. Original methodology: From reference gene primer amplification, estimates of nucleated cell counts were derived. Repertoires were generated with immunoSEQ multiplex PCR, while TCRdb's copy carries only in-frame clones and drops some. From that table come the V and J calls and clone size; the DNA was used to work out D and trimming. The repertoire holds approximately 440,000 clones, with about nine tenths as singletons. This clone was observed a few times. Germline CDR1 and CDR2: SGHTA and FQGTGA. The CDR3 loop spans 17 amino acids. Germline trimming cut 1 base from V and 8 bases from J; bases unmatched to any gene: 12.

Material for sequencing was PBMCs or T cells enriched from blood (not recorded which). This receptor was obtained from a woman between 18 and 29 years old who had recovered from COVID-19. The J gene is TRBJ2-1, the V gene TRBV7-3; 9 positions match TRBD2. This CDR3 is CASSLNSRGGAVDEQFF. The CDR3 nucleotides are TGTGCCAGCAGCTTAAATTCCCGCGGGGGGGCGGTGGATGAGCAGTTCTTC.